A single sample is the source of the 15 T cell receptor beta chains below, sequenced in a study of T cell repertoires in cytomegalovirus infection. TCRdb used MiXCR to reprocess the reads, holding one entry per CDR3 protein. Of about 310,000 distinct CDR3 sequences in the sample, roughly 25% are singletons; the top ten hold 10% to 15%. No cognate antigen is known for these TCRs. This specimen was cultured PBMCs, taken from culture after CMV antigen stimulation. These receptors all stem from a human donor in good health (CMV status not recorded). Some clones in this sample may be carry-over from other donors' samples.

The rearrangement joins TRBV15 to TRBJ2-2, with TRBD2 as a possible D gene (6 bases). The CDR3 extends over 17 amino acids. V gave up 0 bases and J gave up 5 bases, with 16 bases separating them. Germline CDR1 reads LNHNV; CDR2 reads YYDKDF (reference sequence). The CDR3 is CATSRDAGSGRTGELFF. The DNA for the CDR3 is TGTGCCACCAGCAGAGATGCGGGAAGTGGACGGACCGGGGAGCTGTTTTTT.

The chain joins TRBV5-4 to TRBJ2-5, with a possible D match to TRBD1 (7 bases). Trimming pared 3 bases from V and 5 bases from J, leaving 20 bases between. The CDR3 consists of 16 residues. The V gene's germline CDR1 is SGHNT and CDR2 YYREEE (reference sequence). This CDR3 is CASSSSKRTGGETQYF. DNA of the CDR3: TGTGCCAGCAGCTCCTCAAAACGGACAGGAGGGGAGACCCAGTACTTC.

This clonotype was seen only a few times. The chain links TRBV28 to TRBJ2-7, with D maybe TRBD2 (6 bases). Germline assignment: CDR1 MDHEN and CDR2 SYDVKM. The CDR3 spans 16 residues. V lost 2 bases and J lost 0, with 14 bases in between. The CDR3 DNA is TGTGCCAGCAGTTTACTTTGGGGGGACGGCTCCTACGAGCAGTACTTC. This sequence encodes CASSLLWGDGSYEQYF. The full variable domain, completed using reference TRBV28 and TRBJ2-7, is DVKVTQSSRYLVKRTGEKVFLECVQDMDHENMFWYRQDPGLGLRLIYFSYDVKMKEKGDIPEGYSVSREKKERFSLILESASTNQTSMYLCASSLLWGDGSYEQYFGPGTRLTVT.

A single count supports this clonotype. V and J are TRBV7-6 and TRBJ2-5; tentatively, D is TRBD2 (6 bases). The CDR3 sequence is 13 residues long. Trimming left V 5 bases short and J 9 bases short, with 16 bases between. The germline V gene encodes CDR1 SGHVS and CDR2 FNYEAQ. CDR3 nucleotide sequence: TGTGCCAGCAGCCCCCGCGGGAAGGTGGCCCAGTACTTC. This translates into CASSPRGKVAQYF.

There are a few counts of this clonotype. The chain links TRBV19 to TRBJ2-4; 8 bases fit TRBD2. Trimming cost V 3 bases and J 5 bases; bases outside gene matches: 3. The CDR3 runs to 14 residues. Germline V gives CDR1 LNHDA, CDR2 SQIVND (reference sequence). Here the CDR3 DNA reads TGTGCCAGTAGTATGGAGGGACTAGAAAACATTCAGTACTTC. This sequence encodes CASSMEGLENIQYF.

This clonotype appeared once. This chain links TRBV5-1 with TRBJ2-3, with TRBD2 as a possible D gene (5 bases). The germline gives CDR1 SGHRS, CDR2 YFSETQ. This CDR3 has 14 residues. Deletions cut 3 bases from V and 4 bases from J, with 12 bases between. The CDR3: CASSSELRADTQYF. In DNA form, the CDR3 reads TGCGCCAGCAGCTCAGAATTGAGGGCAGATACGCAGTATTTT.

Many counts were recorded for this clonotype. The chain has TRBV7-2 and TRBJ2-5; D is uncertain. CDR3 length: 16 amino acids. V lost 3 bases and J 1 base, leaving 15 bases between the germline ends. In germline, CDR1 is SGHTA, CDR2 FQGNSA. The DNA for the CDR3 is TGTGCCAGCAGCTTTCCCCCCCAGACACGCCAAGAGACCCAGTACTTC. Its protein is CASSFPPQTRQETQYF.

This clonotype has only a few counts. This chain joins TRBV20-1 and TRBJ2-6; weak D call: TRBD1 (6 bases). V shed 3 bases and J shed 1 base, with 10 bases lying between them. The CDR3 has 15 residues. CDR1 is DFQATT, CDR2 SNEGSKA, per germline (reference sequence). For the CDR3, the DNA is TGCAGTGCTAGTTCTACAGGGTCTGGGGCCAACGTCCTGACTTTC. Protein product: CSASSTGSGANVLTF.

This clonotype was picked up many times. The chain is built from TRBV12-3 or TRBV12-4 and TRBJ1-2, with 9 bases matching TRBD1. The ends lost 6 bases at V and 7 bases at J; junction bases unmatched: 6. There are 13 residues in the CDR3. The CDR3 DNA reads as TGTGCCAGCAGGGGACAGGGTTCGGCTGGCTACACCTTC. This codes for CASRGQGSAGYTF.

The DNA for the CDR3 is TGCAGTGCCAGACAGGTTGCGGATACGCAGTATTTT. Protein: CSARQVADTQYF. The genes are TRBV20-1 and TRBJ2-3; D perhaps matches TRBD1 (6 bases). Germline loops: CDR1 DFQATT, CDR2 SNEGSKA (reference sequence). Between the trimmed V and J ends, which lost 6 bases and 6 bases, there was a span of 13 bases. This CDR3 is built from 12 residues.

This clonotype was seen only a few times. The rearrangement joins TRBV27 to TRBJ2-7; 10 nucleotides align to TRBD1. The CDR3 length is 15 residues. V shed 4 bases and J 5 bases; nucleotides not matched to a gene: 8. The germline V gene encodes CDR1 MNHEY and CDR2 SMNVEV (reference sequence). The CDR3, as DNA: TGTGCCAGCAGTTCCCGGACAGGGGGTTTCGACGAGCAGTACGTC. Protein: CASSSRTGGFDEQYV.

This chain connects TRBV20-1 to TRBJ2-5; D gene ambiguous. The CDR3 is 11 amino acids. V was pared by 3 bases and J by 5 bases, with 7 bases between. Germline-derived CDR1 and CDR2 are DFQATT and SNEGSKA (reference sequence). The CDR3 DNA reads TGCAGTGCTAGCCAGATGGAGACCCAGTACTTC. It translates to CSASQMETQYF.

The CDR3 region has the DNA TGTGCCAGCTCACCACCTGGACGGTCTCAAGAGACCCAGTACTTC. Translating gives CASSPPGRSQETQYF. This rearrangement joins TRBV18 to TRBJ2-5, with D unresolved. The CDR3 consists of 15 residues. Germline CDR1 and CDR2: KGHSH and LQKENI. Trimming removed 0 bases from V and 2 bases from J, with 10 bases in between.

Only one count was recorded for this clonotype. J is TRBJ1-4 and V is TRBV27; D call uncertain. CDR3 length equals 11 residues. CDR1 is MNHEY, CDR2 SMNVEV, per germline (reference sequence). Trimming took off 6 bases at V and 8 bases at J, with 7 bases between the two ends. The CDR3 loop reads CASRQYEKLFF. The CDR3 DNA sequence: TGTGCCAGCAGGCAATACGAAAAACTGTTTTTT.

The CDR3 region has the DNA TGCAGCGTAGCTGACAGGGTGGGCTATGGCTACACCTTC. It is translated as CSVADRVGYGYTF. The chain has TRBV29-1 and TRBJ1-2, with 7 positions matching TRBD1. This CDR3 contains 13 residues. Germline lookup yields CDR1 SQVTM and CDR2 ANQGSEA. Trimming took 6 bases from V and 4 from J; bases not matched to a gene: 8.